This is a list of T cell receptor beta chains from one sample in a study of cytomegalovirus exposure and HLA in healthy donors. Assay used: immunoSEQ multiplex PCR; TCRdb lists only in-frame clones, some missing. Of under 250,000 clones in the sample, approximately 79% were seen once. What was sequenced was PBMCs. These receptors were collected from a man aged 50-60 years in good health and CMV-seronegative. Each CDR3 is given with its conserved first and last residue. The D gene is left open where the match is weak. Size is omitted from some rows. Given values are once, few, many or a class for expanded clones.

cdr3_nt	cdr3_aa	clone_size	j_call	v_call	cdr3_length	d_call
TGTGCCAGCAGGGGGACAGGGGATTCTCAGCCCCAGCATTTT	CASRGTGDSQPQHF	-	TRBJ1-5	TRBV6-5	14	TRBD1
TGTGCCAGCATCACACCCGGACAGGGGGCCTACGAGCAGTACTTC	CASITPGQGAYEQYF	-	TRBJ2-7	TRBV28	15	TRBD1
TGTGCCAGCACCCGGCTAGCGGGAGAGGAGACCCAGTACTTC	CASTRLAGEETQYF	-	TRBJ2-5	TRBV6-1	14	TRBD2
TGCAGCGTTGAAGATCTTAGCGGGAGGGTTGAGGCCCAGTACTTC	CSVEDLSGRVEAQYF	-	TRBJ2-5	TRBV29-1	15	TRBD2
TGTGCCAGCAGCCATAGGCTAGCGGCGAACACCGGGGAGCTGTTTTTT	CASSHRLAANTGELFF	-	TRBJ2-2	TRBV14	16	TRBD2
TGTGCCAGCAGGCCTAGCGGGAGCGCTGAGACCCAGTACTTC	CASRPSGSAETQYF	few	TRBJ2-5	TRBV5-6	14	TRBD2
TGCGCCAGCAGCCAAGATTGGGGGGGGGTGGCAGTTAGGCCCTACGAGCAGTACTTC	CASSQDWGGVAVRPYEQYF	few	TRBJ2-7	TRBV4-1	19	TRBD2
TGTGCCAGCAGCGGTTGGACAGGGGGCGAAGGAAAAGCTTTCTTT	CASSGWTGGEGKAFF	-	TRBJ1-1	TRBV7-8	15	TRBD1
TGTGCCAGCAGCTTAGCGTCCCCGGCCTACGAGCAGTACTTC	CASSLASPAYEQYF	-	TRBJ2-7	TRBV7-9	14	-
TGTGCCAGCAGTTTATCAGGGGCGGGAGGTTACGAGCAGTACTTC	CASSLSGAGGYEQYF	-	TRBJ2-7	TRBV28	15	TRBD2
TGCGCCAGCAGCCAAGAGAGACTAGCGGGAGGGTACAATGAGCAGTTCTTC	CASSQERLAGGYNEQFF	-	TRBJ2-1	TRBV4-1	17	TRBD2
TGTGCCAGCAGGGGAGATCTGAACACTGAAGCTTTCTTT	CASRGDLNTEAFF	-	TRBJ1-1	TRBV5-4	13	-
TGTGCCAGCAGCTTAGGGCAGTCTAGCACAGATACGCAGTATTTT	CASSLGQSSTDTQYF	-	TRBJ2-3	TRBV11-2	15	-
TGTGCCAGCAGCAACCTACTGGACAGAAACGAGCAGTACTTC	CASSNLLDRNEQYF	-	TRBJ2-7	TRBV27	14	-
TGTGCCAGCAGTTTTTACAGGGGGAACACTGAAGCTTTCTTT	CASSFYRGNTEAFF	once	TRBJ1-1	TRBV28	14	TRBD1
TGTGCCAGCAGTTTTAATCCTAGCGGGTCCGGGCAGTACTTC	CASSFNPSGSGQYF	once	TRBJ2-7	TRBV28	14	TRBD2
TGTGCCAGCAGCCAAAGACTAGCCGATACGCAGTATTTT	CASSQRLADTQYF	-	TRBJ2-3	TRBV6-5	13	TRBD2
TGTGCCAGCAGTACGGACAGGGGGCAGAGTTACCAAGAGACCCAGTACTTC	CASSTDRGQSYQETQYF	-	TRBJ2-5	TRBV28	17	TRBD1
TGTGCCAGCAGTCCGGGACTAGCGGGAATCGACGAGCAGTACTTC	CASSPGLAGIDEQYF	-	TRBJ2-7	TRBV6-1	15	TRBD2
TGTGCCAGTAGTTCTCAGACAGGGGTTCACGAGCAGTACTTC	CASSSQTGVHEQYF	-	TRBJ2-7	TRBV19	14	TRBD1
TGTGCCAGCACCTTGACGGGGACCGGGGAGCTGTTTTTT	CASTLTGTGELFF	-	TRBJ2-2	TRBV6-1	13	-
TGTGCCACCTACTTCCGGGACAGGGGGCCGTCGGGCTACACCTTC	CATYFRDRGPSGYTF	-	TRBJ1-2	TRBV6-6	15	TRBD1
TGTGCCAGCAGTTTATGGGCATACACTGAAGCTTTCTTT	CASSLWAYTEAFF	-	TRBJ1-1	TRBV27	13	-
TGTGCCAGCAGTGACGACGGGATGGGAGGTCAGCCCCAGCATTTT	CASSDDGMGGQPQHF	few	TRBJ1-5	TRBV2	15	-
TGTGCCAGCAAAGGGGGGACTAGCGGATACAATGAGCAGTTCTTC	CASKGGTSGYNEQFF	once	TRBJ2-1	TRBV27	15	TRBD2
TGTGCCAGCAGCTCTCCGGGACTAGGGGAAAACATTCAGTACTTC	CASSSPGLGENIQYF	-	TRBJ2-4	TRBV28	15	TRBD2
TGTGCCAGCTCACCACCGGAGGTTTACTCACCCCTCCACTTT	CASSPPEVYSPLHF	once	TRBJ1-6	TRBV18	14	-
TGTGCCAGCAGCGCGTGGGGGGACAGTTCGCAGCAGTACTTC	CASSAWGDSSQQYF	-	TRBJ2-5	TRBV9	14	-
TGTGCCAGCAGCGTAACGCCAGACTCCTACAATGAGCAGTTCTTC	CASSVTPDSYNEQFF	-	TRBJ2-1	TRBV9	15	-
TGTGCCAGCAGTGGATACAGGGTGAATGAGCAGTTCTTC	CASSGYRVNEQFF	once	TRBJ2-1	TRBV6-1	13	-
TGTGCCAGCGCCCTCCCAGGTGGGGAGACCCAGTACTTC	CASALPGGETQYF	-	TRBJ2-5	TRBV27	13	-
TGTGCCAGCAGCTTAAACCGGGGACTTCTCTCCTACGAGCAGTACTTC	CASSLNRGLLSYEQYF	-	TRBJ2-7	TRBV7-2	16	-
TGTGCCAGCAGTATCAACAGGGACTCCTACGAGCAGTACTTC	CASSINRDSYEQYF	once	TRBJ2-7	TRBV27	14	-
TGCGCCAGCAGCGCTACCGGGACAACCTACAATGAGCAGTTCTTC	CASSATGTTYNEQFF	-	TRBJ2-1	TRBV5-1	15	-
TGTGCCAGCAGTGATTGGACAGGGGTATTAACCTCCTACAATGAGCAGTTCTTC	CASSDWTGVLTSYNEQFF	-	TRBJ2-1	TRBV2	18	TRBD1
TGTGCCAGCAGATCGACCCTAGCGGGGGGTCCCCCCTACGAGCAGTACTTC	CASRSTLAGGPPYEQYF	-	TRBJ2-7	TRBV7-8	17	TRBD2
TGTGCCAGCAGCGTTGGTGTTAGCGGGAGAGGAAACACCGGGGAGCTGTTTTTT	CASSVGVSGRGNTGELFF	-	TRBJ2-2	TRBV9	18	TRBD2
TGCAGCGTAAGACTAGCGGACTACTCCTACAATGAGCAGTTCTTC	CSVRLADYSYNEQFF	-	TRBJ2-1	TRBV29-1	15	TRBD2